Given below is one TCR beta chain in context. Antigen: not known. The sample belongs to a study of tumor and adjacent non-tumor tissue in lung cancer. Study-wide background: Aged about 30 to 76 years, patients included 10 men and five or six women with stage I to III disease. Study-level points and caveats: Patients with more diverse tumor TCRs had worse survival. In normal lung, the top 100 clones were significantly more dominant than in tumor. Significantly higher TCR diversity was found in tumor than normal lung.

No cell sorting was done before RNA was extracted from the tissue. More than 3 cm separated this lung sample from the edge of the tumor. TCRbeta libraries were built with three rounds of nested PCR, modified from ARM-PCR. Each CDR3 protein is one row after TCRdb ran MiXCR on the multiplex PCR reads. Of around 82,000 distinct CDR3 sequences in the sample, 70% to 90% are singletons; the top ten hold about 47%. This CDR3 spans 11 amino acids. Germline-derived CDR1 and CDR2 are SGHTA and FQGNSA. Deletions cut 5 bases from V and 3 bases from J, with 3 bases between. This chain connects TRBV7-2 to TRBJ2-3; D remains ambiguous. Sequencing was done on a sample of distant non-tumor lung tissue. The sequence derives from a man in his sixties with non-small cell lung cancer. The CDR3 here is CASSPTDTQYF. CDR3 coding DNA: TGTGCCAGCAGCCCGACAGATACGCAGTATTTT.